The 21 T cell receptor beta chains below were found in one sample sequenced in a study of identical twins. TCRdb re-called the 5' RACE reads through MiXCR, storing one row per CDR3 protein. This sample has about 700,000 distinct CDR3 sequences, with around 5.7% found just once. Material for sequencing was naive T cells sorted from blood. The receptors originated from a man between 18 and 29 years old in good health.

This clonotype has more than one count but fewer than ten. The CDR3 loop is CASSLYRDNLPMNTGELFF. CDR3 DNA: TGCGCCAGCAGCTTGTACAGGGATAATTTGCCTATGAACACCGGGGAGCTGTTTTTT. The rearrangement uses TRBV5-1 and TRBJ2-2, with D possibly TRBD1 on 6 matching bases. The V end lost 1 base, the J end lost 1 base, and 20 bases lay between the germline ends. The CDR3 runs to 19 residues. Germline V gene lookup returns CDR1 SGHRS and CDR2 YFSETQ.

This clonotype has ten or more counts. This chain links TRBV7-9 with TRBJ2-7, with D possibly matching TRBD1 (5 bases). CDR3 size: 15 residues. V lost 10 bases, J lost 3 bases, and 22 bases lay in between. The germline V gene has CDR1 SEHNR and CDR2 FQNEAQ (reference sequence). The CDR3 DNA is TGTGCCACCCTAAAAACCAGGGTGAGCAGCTACGAGCAGTACTTC. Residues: CATLKTRVSSYEQYF.

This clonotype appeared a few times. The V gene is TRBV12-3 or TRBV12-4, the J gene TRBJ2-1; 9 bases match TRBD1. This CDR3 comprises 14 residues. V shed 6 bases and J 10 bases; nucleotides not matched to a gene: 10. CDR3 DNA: TGTGCCAGCAGGCGGACAGGGGAGGGGAACGAGCAGTTCTTC. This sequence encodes CASRRTGEGNEQFF.

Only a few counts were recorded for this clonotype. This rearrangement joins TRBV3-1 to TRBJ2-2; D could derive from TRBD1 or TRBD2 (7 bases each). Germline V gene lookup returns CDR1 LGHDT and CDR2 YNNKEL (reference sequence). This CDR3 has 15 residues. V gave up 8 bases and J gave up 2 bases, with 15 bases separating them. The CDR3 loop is CASDLRGGNTGELFF. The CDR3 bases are TGTGCCAGCGACCTCAGGGGGGGAAACACCGGGGAGCTGTTTTTT.

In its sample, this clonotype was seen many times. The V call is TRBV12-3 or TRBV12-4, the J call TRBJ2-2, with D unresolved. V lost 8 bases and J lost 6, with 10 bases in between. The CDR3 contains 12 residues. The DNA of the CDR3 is TGTGCCAGCGCCGAATGGTCCGGGGAGCTGTTTTTT. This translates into CASAEWSGELFF.

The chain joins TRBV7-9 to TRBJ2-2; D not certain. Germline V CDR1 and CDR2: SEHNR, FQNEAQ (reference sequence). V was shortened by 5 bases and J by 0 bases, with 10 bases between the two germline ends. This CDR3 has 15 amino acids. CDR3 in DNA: TGTGCCAGCAGCCTGATCCTCGCGAACACCGGGGAGCTGTTTTTT. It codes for CASSLILANTGELFF.

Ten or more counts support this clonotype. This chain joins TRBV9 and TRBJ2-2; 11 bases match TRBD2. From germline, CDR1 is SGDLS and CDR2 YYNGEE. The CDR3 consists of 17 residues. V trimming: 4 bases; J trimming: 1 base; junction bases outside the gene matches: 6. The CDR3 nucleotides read TGTGCCAGCAGCCCCCTGGGACTAGCGGTGAACACCGGGGAGCTGTTTTTT. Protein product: CASSPLGLAVNTGELFF.

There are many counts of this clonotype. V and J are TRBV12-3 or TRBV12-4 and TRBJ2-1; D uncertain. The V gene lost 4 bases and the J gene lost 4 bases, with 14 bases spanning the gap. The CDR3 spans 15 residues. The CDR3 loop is CASSSQPLGYNEQFF. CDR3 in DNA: TGTGCCAGCAGTTCGCAACCGCTAGGTTACAATGAGCAGTTCTTC.

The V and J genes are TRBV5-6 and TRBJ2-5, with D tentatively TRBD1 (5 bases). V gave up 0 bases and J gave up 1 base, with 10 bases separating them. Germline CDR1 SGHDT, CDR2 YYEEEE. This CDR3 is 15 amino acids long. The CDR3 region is CASSLEQEVQETQYF. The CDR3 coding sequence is TGTGCCAGCAGCTTGGAACAGGAAGTCCAAGAGACCCAGTACTTC.

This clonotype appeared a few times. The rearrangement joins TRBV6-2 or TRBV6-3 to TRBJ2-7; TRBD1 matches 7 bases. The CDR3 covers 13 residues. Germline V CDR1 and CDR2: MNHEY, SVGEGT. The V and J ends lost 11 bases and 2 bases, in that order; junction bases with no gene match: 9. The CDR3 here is CARSGTVTYEQYF. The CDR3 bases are TGTGCCCGATCCGGGACAGTTACCTACGAGCAGTACTTC.

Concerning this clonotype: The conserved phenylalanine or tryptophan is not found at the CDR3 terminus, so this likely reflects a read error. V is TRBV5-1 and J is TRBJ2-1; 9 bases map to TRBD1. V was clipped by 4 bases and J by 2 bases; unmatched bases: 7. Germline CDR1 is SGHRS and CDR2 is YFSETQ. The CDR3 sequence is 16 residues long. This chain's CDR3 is CASSATGTGTYNEQFL. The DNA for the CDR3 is TGCGCCAGCAGCGCCACCGGGACAGGGACCTACAATGAGCAGTTCTTG.

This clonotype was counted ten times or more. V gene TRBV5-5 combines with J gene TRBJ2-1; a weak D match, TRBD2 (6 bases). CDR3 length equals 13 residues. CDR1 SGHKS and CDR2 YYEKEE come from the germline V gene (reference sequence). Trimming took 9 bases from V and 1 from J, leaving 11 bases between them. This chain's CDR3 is CATGTSSYNEQFF. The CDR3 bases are TGTGCCACCGGGACTTCTTCCTACAATGAGCAGTTCTTC.

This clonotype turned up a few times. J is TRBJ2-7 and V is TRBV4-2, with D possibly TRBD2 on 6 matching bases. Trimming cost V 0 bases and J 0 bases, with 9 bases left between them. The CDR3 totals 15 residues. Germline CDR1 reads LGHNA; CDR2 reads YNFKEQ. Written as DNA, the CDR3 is TGTGCCAGCAGCCAAGAGGCTAGCGCCTCCTACGAGCAGTACTTC. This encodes CASSQEASASYEQYF.

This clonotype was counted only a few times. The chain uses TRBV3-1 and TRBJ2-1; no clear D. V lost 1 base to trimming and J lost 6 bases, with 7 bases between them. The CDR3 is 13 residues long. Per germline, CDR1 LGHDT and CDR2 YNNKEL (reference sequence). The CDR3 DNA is TGTGCCAGCAGCCAAGGCAAAGCCAATGAGCAGTTCTTC. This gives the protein CASSQGKANEQFF.

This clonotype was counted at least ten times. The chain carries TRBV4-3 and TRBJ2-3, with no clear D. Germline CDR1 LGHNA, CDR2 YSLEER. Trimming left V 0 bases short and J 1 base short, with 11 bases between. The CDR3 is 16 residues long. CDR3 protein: CASSQDPPGGTDTQYF. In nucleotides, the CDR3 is TGCGCCAGCAGCCAAGATCCCCCCGGCGGCACAGATACGCAGTATTTT.

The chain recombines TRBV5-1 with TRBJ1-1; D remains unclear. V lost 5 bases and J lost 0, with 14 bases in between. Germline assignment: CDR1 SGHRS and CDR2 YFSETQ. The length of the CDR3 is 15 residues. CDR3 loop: CASRSGSTVNTEAFF. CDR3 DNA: TGCGCCAGCAGATCGGGGTCGACGGTGAACACTGAAGCTTTCTTT.

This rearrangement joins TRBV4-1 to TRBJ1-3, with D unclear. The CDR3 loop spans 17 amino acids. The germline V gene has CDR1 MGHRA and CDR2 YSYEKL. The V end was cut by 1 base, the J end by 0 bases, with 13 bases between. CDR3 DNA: TGCGCCAGCAGCCAAGGGATTGCGGGAGTCTCTGGAAACACCATATATTTT. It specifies CASSQGIAGVSGNTIYF.

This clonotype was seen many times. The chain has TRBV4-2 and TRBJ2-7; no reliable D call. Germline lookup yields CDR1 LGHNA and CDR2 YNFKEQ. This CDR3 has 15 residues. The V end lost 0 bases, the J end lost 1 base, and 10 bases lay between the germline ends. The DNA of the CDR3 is TGTGCCAGCAGCCAAGATTTGCTAGGGTCCTACGAGCAGTACTTC. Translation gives CASSQDLLGSYEQYF.

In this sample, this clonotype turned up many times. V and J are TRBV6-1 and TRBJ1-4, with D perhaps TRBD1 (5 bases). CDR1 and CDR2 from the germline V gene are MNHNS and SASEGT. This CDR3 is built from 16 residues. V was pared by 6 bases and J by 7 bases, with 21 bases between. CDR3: CASSRLYRSGGEKLFF. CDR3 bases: TGTGCCAGCAGCCGATTATACAGGTCGGGAGGTGAAAAACTGTTTTTT.

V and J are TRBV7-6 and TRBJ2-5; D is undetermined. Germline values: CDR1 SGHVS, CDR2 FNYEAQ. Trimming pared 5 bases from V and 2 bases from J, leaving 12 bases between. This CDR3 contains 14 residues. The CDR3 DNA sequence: TGTGCCAGCAGCGCCTTATCGTCACAAGAGACCCAGTACTTC. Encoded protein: CASSALSSQETQYF.

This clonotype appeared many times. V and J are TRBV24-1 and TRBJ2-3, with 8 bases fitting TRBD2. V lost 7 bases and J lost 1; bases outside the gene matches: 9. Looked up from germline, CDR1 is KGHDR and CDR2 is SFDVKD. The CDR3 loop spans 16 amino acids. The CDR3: CATRPPLAEGTDTQYF. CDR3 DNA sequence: TGTGCCACCAGGCCTCCACTAGCGGAGGGCACAGATACGCAGTATTTT.